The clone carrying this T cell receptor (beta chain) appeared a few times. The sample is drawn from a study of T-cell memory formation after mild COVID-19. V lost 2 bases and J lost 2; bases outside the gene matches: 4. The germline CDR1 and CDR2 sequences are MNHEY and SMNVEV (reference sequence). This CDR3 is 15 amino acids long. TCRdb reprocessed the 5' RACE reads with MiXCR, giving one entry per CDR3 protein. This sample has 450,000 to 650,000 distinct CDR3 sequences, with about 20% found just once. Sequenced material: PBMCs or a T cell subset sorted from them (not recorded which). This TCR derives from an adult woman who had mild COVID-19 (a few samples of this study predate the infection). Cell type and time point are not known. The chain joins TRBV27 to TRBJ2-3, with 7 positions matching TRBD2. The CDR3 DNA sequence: TGTGCCAGCAGTTTACAAGCGGGACCCACAGATACGCAGTATTTT. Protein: CASSLQAGPTDTQYF.